The clone carrying this T cell receptor (beta chain) was recorded at least ten times. A patient was excluded if there was uncontrolled infection, other autoimmune disease, pregnancy or lactation. The data stem from a study of T cells in Graves' hyperthyroidism and ophthalmopathy. Study in general: Peripheral blood was acquired at first diagnosis, ahead of any therapy whatsoever.

This CDR3 has 15 amino acids. Germline CDR1 reads SGHAT; CDR2 reads FQNNGV. Trimming cost V 3 bases and J 5 bases, with 15 bases left between them. Amplification targeted TCR beta CDR3 regions from RNA transcripts. A first-round RT-PCR of the TCR CDR3 used the HTBI primer set. TCRdb recomputed calls from the multiplex PCR reads with MiXCR, one row per CDR3 protein. The top ten hold roughly 26% of the sample, which has hundreds of thousands of distinct CDR3 sequences, 15% to 18% seen once. The TCR comes from a woman between 18 and 30 years old with Graves' hyperthyroidism that later progressed to Graves' ophthalmopathy. The sample was blood. The rearrangement joins TRBV11-2 to TRBJ2-3; D not resolved. The CDR3 loop reads CASSFNSLSLDTQYF. The DNA of the CDR3 is TGTGCCAGCAGCTTCAACAGCCTAAGCCTAGATACGCAGTATTTT. Complete variable domain (other parts from reference TRBV11-2 and TRBJ2-3): EAGVAQSPRYKIIEKRQSVAFWCNPISGHATLYWYQQILGQGPKLLIQFQNNGVVDDSQLPKDRFSAERLKGVDSTLKIQPAKLEDSAVYLCASSFNSLSLDTQYFGPGTRLTVL.